A selection of T cell receptor beta chains follows, all from one sample in a study of shared clonotypes between healthy human individuals. Generated by immunoSEQ multiplex PCR, the TCRdb table keeps only in-frame clones and is missing some. The repertoire includes approximately 980,000 clones, approximately 80% of them detected once, and about 1.5% sits in the top ten. The sequenced material came from memory CD4+ T cells sorted from blood. The receptor set was obtained from a man younger than 35 in good health. Both conserved end residues are trimmed from each CDR3. Each record gives: J gene, clone size, V gene, CDR3 length, CDR3 protein. The size field is filled for only some rows; it gives once, few, many or a size class.

j_gene: TRBJ1-5
abundance: -
v_gene: TRBV19
len: 11
CDR3aa: ASSETAGMPQH

j_gene: TRBJ1-5
abundance: -
v_gene: TRBV7-9
len: 13
CDR3aa: ASSSPDNSNQPQH

j_gene: TRBJ2-7
abundance: -
v_gene: TRBV10-2
len: 13
CDR3aa: ASSDIGGPAYEQY

j_gene: TRBJ2-7
abundance: -
v_gene: TRBV28
len: 15
CDR3aa: ASSMWGGDSVSYEQY

j_gene: TRBJ1-1
abundance: -
v_gene: TRBV5-8
len: 13
CDR3aa: ASSLRRVLNTEAF

j_gene: TRBJ1-6
abundance: once
v_gene: TRBV5-1
len: 13
CDR3aa: ASKGSGDRGSPLH

j_gene: TRBJ2-3
abundance: -
v_gene: TRBV5-1
len: 12
CDR3aa: ASSLGDFTDTQY

j_gene: TRBJ2-2
abundance: once
v_gene: TRBV6-1
len: 15
CDR3aa: ASSGGSGQGFTGELF

j_gene: TRBJ1-6
abundance: few
v_gene: TRBV5-6
len: 13
CDR3aa: ASSLVGRSNSPLH

j_gene: TRBJ1-4
abundance: -
v_gene: TRBV25-1
len: 11
CDR3aa: ASRRGANEKLF

j_gene: TRBJ2-7
abundance: -
v_gene: TRBV4-1
len: 9
CDR3aa: ASSPGYEQY

j_gene: TRBJ1-1
abundance: -
v_gene: TRBV5-1
len: 12
CDR3aa: ASSSGESDTEAF

j_gene: TRBJ1-3
abundance: few
v_gene: TRBV7-2
len: 14
CDR3aa: ASSLVGQSSGNTIY

j_gene: TRBJ1-1
abundance: -
v_gene: TRBV7-6
len: 11
CDR3aa: ASSPHYEGEAF

j_gene: TRBJ2-3
abundance: -
v_gene: TRBV4-2
len: 16
CDR3aa: ASSQGGAVAGTPDTQY

j_gene: TRBJ1-5
abundance: -
v_gene: TRBV28
len: 13
CDR3aa: ASSLWGTYNQPQH

j_gene: TRBJ2-5
abundance: -
v_gene: TRBV28
len: 10
CDR3aa: ASSPTTGAQY

j_gene: TRBJ2-2
abundance: -
v_gene: TRBV9
len: 12
CDR3aa: ASSVDGGAGELF

j_gene: TRBJ2-2
abundance: few
v_gene: TRBV2
len: 10
CDR3aa: ASTSNTGELF

j_gene: TRBJ2-5
abundance: once
v_gene: TRBV4-1
len: 15
CDR3aa: ASSQAPTPGQQETQY

j_gene: TRBJ1-2
abundance: -
v_gene: TRBV7-9
len: 14
CDR3aa: ASSPGGLGRNYGYT

j_gene: TRBJ2-3
abundance: -
v_gene: TRBV14
len: 13
CDR3aa: ASSLQRGGADTQY